The 18 T cell receptor beta chains listed next were all sequenced from one sample in a study of human T cells and chemical hapten exposure. MiXCR, applied by TCRdb to the RACE reads, yields one record per CDR3 protein. The sample has 150,000 to 200,000 distinct CDR3 sequences, approximately 24% seen once. Time point reported: patch test 3, about 24 weeks after DPC sensitization. Treatment noted: therapeutic diphenylcyclopropenone sensitization with weekly scalp DPC. Sample: whole blood, taken in connection with sensitization to the hapten diphenylcyclopropenone (DPC). Receptor source: a woman aged 35 to 49 with alopecia areata. Some clones in this sample may be carry-over from other donors' samples.

This clonotype has just a few counts. The V gene is TRBV5-5, the J gene TRBJ2-5; the D gene could be TRBD1 or TRBD2 (5 bases each). V was shortened by 4 bases and J by 7 bases, with 14 bases between the two germline ends. From germline, CDR1 is SGHKS and CDR2 YYEKEE (reference sequence). This CDR3 contains 13 residues. DNA for the CDR3: TGTGCCAGCAGCATCCGGGACCAGACGACCCAGTACTTC. As protein: CASSIRDQTTQYF.

The rearrangement joins TRBV2 to TRBJ2-5, with D perhaps assigned TRBD1 or TRBD2 (5 bases each). With 5 bases removed from V and 3 bases from J, the gap between germline ends came to 13 bases. CDR1 is SNHLY and CDR2 is FYNNEI in the germline V gene. The CDR3 consists of 14 residues. The CDR3 here is CASSPGRPKETQYF. In DNA, the CDR3 is TGTGCCAGCAGTCCGGGACGGCCGAAAGAGACCCAGTACTTC.

This clonotype was picked up many times. The chain combines TRBV20-1 with TRBJ1-5, with 7 bases matching TRBD1. J was trimmed by 6 bases and V by 3 bases; bases with no gene match: 11. Germline V CDR1 and CDR2: DFQATT, SNEGSKA (reference sequence). The CDR3 is made up of 15 amino acids. The CDR3 sequence: CSASEDREYGQPQHF. DNA for the CDR3: TGCAGTGCTAGCGAAGACAGGGAGTACGGTCAGCCCCAGCATTTT.

J is TRBJ1-2 and V is TRBV28; TRBD1 matches 7 bases. The CDR3 is 12 amino acids. J gave up 6 bases and V 8 bases, and 6 bases lay outside the gene matches. The germline gives CDR1 MDHEN, CDR2 SYDVKM. DNA of the CDR3: TGTGCCAGCGAGGCAGGGGGAAATGGCTACACCTTC. It encodes CASEAGGNGYTF.

The chain links TRBV10-3 to TRBJ2-5; D is possibly TRBD2 (5 bases). Germline lookup yields CDR1 ENHRY and CDR2 SYGVKD. The CDR3 has 14 residues. V shed 3 bases and J shed 2 bases, with 10 bases lying between them. CDR3 sequence (DNA): TGTGCCATCAGTGACTTCGGAGGACAAGAGACCCAGTACTTC. Amino acids: CAISDFGGQETQYF.

The rearrangement links TRBV4-1 to TRBJ2-7; possibly TRBD1 for D (6 bases). Trimming took 1 base from V and 4 from J, leaving 14 bases between them. The CDR3 is 15 residues long. Germline loops: CDR1 MGHRA, CDR2 YSYEKL. The CDR3: CASSQVQRGSYEQYF. The CDR3, as DNA: TGCGCCAGCAGCCAAGTTCAGAGGGGGTCGTACGAGCAGTACTTC.

The V and J genes are TRBV3-1 and TRBJ1-2, with a tentative D call TRBD1 (5 bases). The CDR3 is 15 residues long. Germline V lookup: CDR1 LGHDT, CDR2 YNNKEL (reference sequence). V was trimmed by 3 bases and J by 1 base, leaving 12 bases between them. In nucleotides, the CDR3 is TGTGCCAGCAGCCAGCTGGGAGGGGTTAACTATGGCTACACCTTC. This codes for CASSQLGGVNYGYTF. Full variable domain (outside the CDR3, taken from reference TRBV3-1 and TRBJ1-2): DTAVSQTPKYLVTQMGNDKSIKCEQNLGHDTMYWYKQDSKKFLKIMFSYNNKELIINETVPNRFSPKSPDKAHLNLHINSLELGDSAVYFCASSQLGGVNYGYTFGSGTRLTVV.

The chain links TRBV19 to TRBJ2-5; tentatively, D is TRBD2 (5 bases). The V and J ends lost 0 bases and 2 bases respectively, with 7 bases between them. CDR1 is LNHDA, CDR2 SQIVND, per germline (reference sequence). The CDR3 loop spans 14 amino acids. The CDR3 DNA reads as TGTGCCAGTAGTATAGACCCGGGACAAGAGACCCAGTACTTC. Amino acids: CASSIDPGQETQYF.

The chain joins TRBV20-1 to TRBJ1-1; D is perhaps TRBD1 (6 bases). The germline gives CDR1 DFQATT, CDR2 SNEGSKA (reference sequence). CDR3 length: 14 residues. V was cut by 3 bases and J by 4 bases, with 15 bases left in between. The CDR3 nucleotides are TGCAGTGCTAGCCTTACAGGGCAGATCACTGAAGCTTTCTTT. Its protein is CSASLTGQITEAFF.

This clonotype has just a few counts. The chain is built from TRBV7-9 and TRBJ2-1; 10 bases are a match to TRBD2. The germline V gene has CDR1 SEHNR and CDR2 FQNEAQ (reference sequence). V lost 4 bases and J lost 3; bases outside the gene matches: 15. This CDR3 comprises 19 residues. The CDR3 protein is CASSSPGLAVKFNYNEQFF. The CDR3 region has the DNA TGTGCCAGCAGCTCGCCTGGACTAGCGGTAAAATTTAACTACAATGAGCAGTTCTTC.

This CDR3 is CASSPGTHTDTQYF. DNA for the CDR3: TGTGCCAGCAGCCCCGGGACACACACAGATACGCAGTATTTT. The chain carries TRBV7-2 and TRBJ2-3; D is possibly TRBD1 (6 bases). The V gene's germline CDR1 is SGHTA and CDR2 FQGNSA. Trimming took 5 bases from V and 2 from J, leaving 11 bases between them. The CDR3 loop spans 14 amino acids.

The sample holds a few counts of this clonotype. V and J are TRBV9 and TRBJ1-2; 10 bases fit TRBD1. The CDR3 length is 18 residues. The V gene end was trimmed by 0 bases and the J gene end by 4 bases; junction bases not matched to a gene: 12. The germline V gene encodes CDR1 SGDLS and CDR2 YYNGEE. This CDR3 is CASSVATGTGVQGYGYTF. CDR3 coding DNA: TGTGCCAGCAGCGTAGCTACCGGGACAGGGGTACAAGGCTATGGCTACACCTTC.

The chain combines TRBV28 with TRBJ1-4; 7 bases map to TRBD1. Germline V gene sequence: CDR1 MDHEN, CDR2 SYDVKM. The CDR3 has 15 residues. Trimming took 6 bases from V and 3 from J; bases not matched to a gene: 7. In DNA form, the CDR3 reads TGTGCCAGCAGGGGCACCGGGACAGCTAATGAAAAACTGTTTTTT. Translated, it gives CASRGTGTANEKLFF.

The V and J genes are TRBV29-1 and TRBJ1-5; D gene unclear. The CDR3 spans 13 residues. The V end was cut by 5 bases, the J end by 4 bases, with 12 bases between. Germline lookup yields CDR1 SQVTM and CDR2 ANQGSEA. The CDR3 DNA sequence: TGCAGCGTTTTGGGTGGAGGGAATCAGCCCCAGCATTTT. As protein: CSVLGGGNQPQHF.

The gene calls are TRBV7-2 and TRBJ1-1, with 8 bases aligning to TRBD1. This CDR3 region has 15 residues. The J segment lost 5 bases and the V segment lost 1 base, leaving 6 bases of the junction unmatched. The germline gives CDR1 SGHTA, CDR2 FQGNSA. Written as DNA, the CDR3 is TGTGCCAGCAGCTTAGACAGGGGGAGTTGGACTGAAGCTTTCTTT. Residues: CASSLDRGSWTEAFF.

The chain has TRBV6-1 and TRBJ1-1; unclear D gene. The CDR3 is 16 residues long. The V gene lost 7 bases and the J gene lost 11 bases, with 29 bases spanning the gap. Germline V gene data show CDR1 as MNHNS and CDR2 as SASEGT. CDR3 DNA: TGTGCCAGCACCCCAGCGCGAGGAGGCCCACACGAATGGGCTTTCTTT. It translates to CASTPARGGPHEWAFF.

Only a few counts were recorded for this clonotype. This CDR3 is CATSPGLYEETQYF. In DNA form, the CDR3 reads TGCGCCACCTCGCCGGGACTTTATGAAGAGACCCAGTACTTC. The rearrangement joins TRBV5-1 to TRBJ2-5; maybe TRBD2 (6 bases). Germline CDR1 SGHRS, CDR2 YFSETQ. V was cut by 9 bases and J by 3 bases, with 18 bases left in between. This CDR3 has 14 amino acids. Together with reference TRBV5-1 and TRBJ2-5, the CDR3 gives the full variable domain: KAGVTQTPRYLIKTRGQQVTLSCSPISGHRSVSWYQQTPGQGLQFLFEYFSETQRNKGNFPGRFSGRQFSNSRSEMNVSTLELGDSALYLCATSPGLYEETQYFGPGTRLLVL.

The chain couples TRBV29-1 to TRBJ2-7; 12 nucleotides align to TRBD1. The CDR3 spans 13 residues. Looked up from germline, CDR1 is SQVTM and CDR2 is ANQGSEA. After removal of 6 bases from V and 5 bases from J, the junction contained 5 bases not matched to a gene. This CDR3 reads CSVEGQGAHEQYF. CDR3 bases: TGCAGCGTCGAGGGACAGGGGGCCCACGAGCAGTACTTC.